This entry features one T cell receptor (beta chain) sequence. The antigen is not known. The V and J ends lost 1 base and 2 bases, in that order; junction bases with no gene match: 1. This CDR3 has 15 amino acids. The germline gives CDR1 LGHNA, CDR2 YSLEER. This sample is part of a study of cytomegalovirus exposure and HLA in healthy donors. Method: immunoSEQ multiplex PCR; TCRdb's copy keeps in-frame clones and lacks some. The repertoire holds under 140,000 clones, with over 75% as singletons. Study-wide results and caveats: A list of about 180 TCR beta chains associated with cytomegalovirus was given. Generally TCR sequences proved uncommon, though certain public TCRs appeared in numerous donors.

Sequencing used PBMCs. The TCR comes from a woman aged 25 to 39 in good health and CMV-seropositive. V gene TRBV4-3 combines with J gene TRBJ2-5; 10 nucleotides align to TRBD1. The CDR3 is CASSQGTGGQETQYF. The CDR3 bases are TGCGCCAGCAGCCAAGGGACAGGGGGGCAAGAGACCCAGTACTTC.